Presented here are 9 T cell receptor beta chains from one specimen sequenced in a study of blood T cells in healthy people across ages. A J-beta primer mix and a sample-barcoded 5' primer were used in a second PCR of roughly 6 to 11 cycles. TCRdb re-derived calls from the 5' RACE reads in MiXCR, one entry per CDR3 protein. The repertoire holds over 950,000 distinct CDR3 sequences, with roughly 51% as singletons. The specimen was blood. These receptors all come from an older woman in good health.

The genes are TRBV18 and TRBJ1-1; D is uncertain. There are 15 residues in the CDR3. V lost 2 bases and J 0 bases, leaving 10 bases between the germline ends. Germline V lookup: CDR1 KGHSH, CDR2 LQKENI. The CDR3 spells CASSPGNTMNTEAFF. DNA of the CDR3: TGTGCCAGCTCACCAGGCAACACCATGAACACTGAAGCTTTCTTT.

This chain connects TRBV27 to TRBJ2-3, with D perhaps TRBD1 or TRBD2 (7 bases each). CDR1 is MNHEY, CDR2 SMNVEV, per germline (reference sequence). This CDR3 comprises 18 residues. Trimming stripped 5 bases from V and 3 bases from J, with 24 bases between. This chain's CDR3 is CASSTTLAGQGGTDTQYF. In nucleotides, the CDR3 is TGTGCCAGCAGTACGACCTTAGCGGGCCAGGGGGGGACAGATACGCAGTATTTT.

This clonotype has just a few counts. The chain links TRBV27 to TRBJ2-3; D is possibly TRBD1 (6 bases). CDR1 and CDR2 from the germline V gene are MNHEY and SMNVEV (reference sequence). This CDR3 region has 14 residues. V was trimmed by 4 bases and J by 6 bases, leaving 14 bases between them. The CDR3 here is CASSWGGGADTQYF. CDR3 coding DNA: TGTGCCAGCAGTTGGGGTGGGGGCGCCGATACGCAGTATTTT.

The chain combines TRBV9 with TRBJ1-2; no definite D call. Trimming removed 0 bases from V and 1 base from J, with 10 bases in between. Germline V gene sequence: CDR1 SGDLS, CDR2 YYNGEE. This CDR3 has 15 residues. CDR3 coding DNA: TGTGCCAGCAGCGTAGCAGGAACTAGTAACTATGGCTACACCTTC. Protein: CASSVAGTSNYGYTF.

Only a few counts were recorded for this clonotype. The chain employs TRBV7-2 and TRBJ2-5, with a possible D match to TRBD1 (5 bases). Germline values: CDR1 SGHTA, CDR2 FQGNSA. This CDR3 contains 14 residues. Trimming left V 1 base short and J 5 bases short, with 11 bases between. DNA of the CDR3: TGTGCCAGCAGCTTAGGACAGTTTTGGGAGACCCAGTACTTC. The encoded protein is CASSLGQFWETQYF.

The V call is TRBV27, the J call TRBJ2-7; 8 nucleotides agree with TRBD2. V gave up 0 bases and J gave up 1 base; unmatched junction bases: 14. CDR3 length: 19 residues. Germline CDR1 is MNHEY and CDR2 is SMNVEV (reference sequence). Here the CDR3 reads CASSLSGRFVGGRSYEQYF. The CDR3 nucleotides are TGTGCCAGCAGTTTATCGGGGCGGTTTGTGGGCGGGAGGTCCTACGAGCAGTACTTC.

This clonotype has a count of ten or more. The chain joins TRBV28 to TRBJ1-1, with D hard to call. V was shortened by 7 bases and J by 1 base, with 10 bases between the two germline ends. The germline CDR1 and CDR2 sequences are MDHEN and SYDVKM. This CDR3 comprises 13 residues. CDR3 in amino acids: CASTPRRNTEAFF. The DNA of the CDR3 is TGTGCCAGCACCCCCCGGAGGAACACTGAAGCTTTCTTT.

The chain links TRBV24-1 to TRBJ2-5; perhaps D is TRBD1 or TRBD2 (5 bases each). The CDR3 has 15 residues. V lost 5 bases, J lost 5 bases, and 17 bases lay in between. CDR1 is KGHDR and CDR2 is SFDVKD in the germline V gene. The CDR3 here is CATSGGGSPGETQYF. CDR3 nucleotides: TGTGCCACCAGTGGCGGCGGGTCTCCAGGGGAGACCCAGTACTTC.

Turning to this clonotype: A junction boundary mismatches the germline segment, possibly from a read error. The V call is TRBV6-5, the J call TRBJ2-3; 9 bases are a match to TRBD2. CDR1 is MNHEY, CDR2 SVGAGI, per germline. The CDR3 loop spans 16 amino acids. CDR3 DNA: TGTGCCGGCAGTCACTCTAGCGGGGAGGCTTTTTATACGCAGTATTTT. This encodes CAGSHSSGEAFYTQYF.